This section outlines one TCR beta chain sequence together with its context. The authors' processing: Amplification of reference gene primers was used by the study to estimate nucleated cell counts. Measured with immunoSEQ multiplex PCR; TCRdb has only the in-frame clones, and not every one. The D gene and trimming were derived from the DNA, and the V and J assignments and clone size from that table. The sample lists 230,000 or so clones, approximately 92% occurring once. This sample was taken from a study of blood T cell repertoires in COVID-19. Overall study: Sites in the United States, Italy and Spain provided acute and convalescent COVID-19 samples. PBMCs, B-cell-depleted T cells, or T cells were the source of the cDNA or gDNA that made up the material.

Trimming removed 5 bases from V and 6 bases from J, with 16 bases in between. This CDR3 comprises 15 residues. Germline CDR1 reads SGHDN; CDR2 reads FVKESK. The chain carries TRBV14 and TRBJ2-2; D gene ambiguous. This sequence originates from a woman aged 35 to 49 who had recovered from COVID-19. Sequencing was carried out using peripheral blood. CDR3 sequence reads: CASSLLAEWAGELFF. The CDR3 coding sequence is TGTGCCAGCAGCTTGCTGGCGGAGTGGGCCGGGGAGCTGTTTTTT.